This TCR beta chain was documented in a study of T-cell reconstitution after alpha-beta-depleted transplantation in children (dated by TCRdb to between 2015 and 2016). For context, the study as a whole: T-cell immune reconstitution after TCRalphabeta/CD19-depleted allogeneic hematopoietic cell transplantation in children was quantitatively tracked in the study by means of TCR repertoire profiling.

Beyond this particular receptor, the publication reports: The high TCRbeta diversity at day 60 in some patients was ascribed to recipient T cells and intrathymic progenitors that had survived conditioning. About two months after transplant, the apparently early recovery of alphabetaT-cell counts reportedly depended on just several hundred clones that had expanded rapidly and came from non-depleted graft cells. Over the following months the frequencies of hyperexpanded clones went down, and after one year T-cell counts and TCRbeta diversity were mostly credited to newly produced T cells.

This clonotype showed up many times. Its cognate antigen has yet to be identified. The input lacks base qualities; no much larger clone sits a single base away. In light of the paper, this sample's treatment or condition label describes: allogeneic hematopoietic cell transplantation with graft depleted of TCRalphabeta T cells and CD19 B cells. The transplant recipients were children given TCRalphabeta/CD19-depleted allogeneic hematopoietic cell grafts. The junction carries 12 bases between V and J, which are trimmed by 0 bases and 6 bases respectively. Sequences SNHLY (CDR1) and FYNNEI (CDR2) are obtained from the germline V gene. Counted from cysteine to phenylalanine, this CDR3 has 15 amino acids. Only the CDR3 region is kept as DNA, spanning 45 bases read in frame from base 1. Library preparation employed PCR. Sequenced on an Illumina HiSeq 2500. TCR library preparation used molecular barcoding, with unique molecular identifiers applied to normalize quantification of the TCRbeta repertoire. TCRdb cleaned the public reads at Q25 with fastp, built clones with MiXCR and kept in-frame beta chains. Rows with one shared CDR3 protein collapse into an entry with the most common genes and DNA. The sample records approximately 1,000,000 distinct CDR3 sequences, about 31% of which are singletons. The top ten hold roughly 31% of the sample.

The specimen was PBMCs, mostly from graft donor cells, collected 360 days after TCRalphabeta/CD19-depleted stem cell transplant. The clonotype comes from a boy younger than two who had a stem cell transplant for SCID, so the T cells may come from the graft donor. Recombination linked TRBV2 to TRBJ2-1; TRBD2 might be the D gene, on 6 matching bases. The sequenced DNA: TGTGCCAGCAGTGAAGCGAGGCGGGGCGGCAATGAGCAGTTCTTC. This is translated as CASSEARRGGNEQFF.